The 22 T cell receptor beta chains below all came from one sample that was sequenced in a study of cytomegalovirus exposure and HLA in healthy donors. Primers included in the PCR were 60 Vbeta and 13 Jbeta primers. The table came from immunoSEQ multiplex PCR; TCRdb's copy has only in-frame clones and leaves some out. This sample yields 90,000 to 120,000 clones, of which more than 70% are seen a single time; 2% to 3% belongs to the top ten. Source material: PBMCs. The receptors originated from a man between 18 and 29 years old in good health and CMV-seronegative.

The V and J genes are TRBV7-6 and TRBJ2-1, with TRBD2 matching 8 bases. Germline V lookup: CDR1 SGHVS, CDR2 FNYEAQ. The ends lost 1 base at V and 7 bases at J; junction bases unmatched: 9. This CDR3 spans 16 amino acids. The CDR3 is CASSLGGAGGWNEQFF. As DNA, the CDR3 is TGTGCCAGCAGCTTAGGGGGGGCGGGGGGTTGGAATGAGCAGTTCTTC. The whole variable domain, remainder taken from reference TRBV7-6 and TRBJ2-1, is GAGVSQSPRYKVTKRGQDVALRCDPISGHVSLYWYRQALGQGPEFLTYFNYEAQQDKSGLPNDRFSAERPEGSISTLTIQRTEQRDSAMYRCASSLGGAGGWNEQFFGPGTRLTVL.

Remarks on this clone: The conserved phenylalanine or tryptophan is not found at the CDR3 terminus, so this likely reflects a read error. V usage is TRBV25-1 and J usage is TRBJ1-2; no reliable D call. This CDR3 is built from 13 residues. Per germline, CDR1 MGHDK and CDR2 SYGVNS. V lost 5 bases and J lost 2, with 9 bases in between. The CDR3 sequence is CASSPRPNYGYTL. Written as DNA, the CDR3 is TGTGCCAGCAGTCCACGACCGAACTATGGCTACACCCTC.

The gene calls are TRBV7-3 and TRBJ2-3; TRBD2 agrees at 15 bases. The germline gives CDR1 SGHTA, CDR2 FQGTGA. After removal of 0 bases from V and 0 bases from J, the junction contained 4 bases not matched to a gene. The CDR3 covers 19 residues. CDR3 in amino acids: CASSLTRTSGGVSTDTQYF. DNA for the CDR3: TGTGCCAGCAGCTTAACCCGGACTAGCGGGGGGGTTAGCACAGATACGCAGTATTTT.

V gene TRBV19 combines with J gene TRBJ2-1; the D gene is possibly TRBD1 (5 bases). V lost 5 bases and J 10 bases, leaving 12 bases between the germline ends. CDR3 size: 12 residues. Germline-derived CDR1 and CDR2 are LNHDA and SQIVND (reference sequence). The CDR3 DNA sequence: TGTGCCAGTAGTTTTCGATCAGGGGAGCAGTTCTTC. Its protein product is CASSFRSGEQFF.

This chain uses TRBV11-2 with TRBJ1-6; D call uncertain. CDR1 is SGHAT, CDR2 FQNNGV, per germline. This CDR3 has 17 residues. V was cut by 2 bases and J by 4 bases, with 15 bases left in between. This chain's CDR3 is CASSLLRGGDYNSPLHF. The CDR3 DNA sequence: TGTGCCAGCAGCTTACTCCGGGGAGGAGATTATAATTCACCCCTCCACTTT.

The CDR3 is CASSLGRQDLINAGELFF. The CDR3 nucleotides are TGTGCCAGCAGCTTAGGCAGGCAGGATCTTATTAACGCCGGGGAGCTGTTTTTT. V is TRBV7-9 and J is TRBJ2-2, with D unresolved. The CDR3 is 18 amino acids. Germline CDR1 and CDR2: SEHNR and FQNEAQ (reference sequence). V gave up 1 base and J gave up 6 bases, with 21 bases separating them.

The gene calls are TRBV11-2 and TRBJ2-1; a possible D gene is TRBD1 (5 bases). Germline lookup yields CDR1 SGHAT and CDR2 FQNNGV. V was pared by 3 bases and J by 10 bases, with 7 bases between. The length of the CDR3 is 11 residues. CDR3 sequence reads: CASSFRQEQFF. As DNA, the CDR3 is TGTGCCAGCAGCTTCCGACAGGAGCAGTTCTTC.

The CDR3, as DNA: TGTGCCAGCAGCTTAGATTCAGGAAACACCATATATTTT. Translating it yields CASSLDSGNTIYF. The chain has TRBV7-2 and TRBJ1-3, with D unclear. V shed 1 base and J shed 4 bases, with 5 bases lying between them. The CDR3 runs to 13 residues. Germline V gene data show CDR1 as SGHTA and CDR2 as FQGNSA.

This chain uses TRBV7-2 with TRBJ1-2, with D tentatively TRBD1 (5 bases). This CDR3 comprises 13 residues. The V gene lost 4 bases and the J gene lost 10 bases, with 16 bases spanning the gap. Germline loops: CDR1 SGHTA, CDR2 FQGNSA. As DNA, the CDR3 is TGTGCCAGCAGCTCCCACCCCGACAGTTCCTACACCTTC. It is translated as CASSSHPDSSYTF.

The chain carries TRBV7-8 and TRBJ1-5, with no clear D. Germline V lookup: CDR1 SGHVS, CDR2 FQNEAQ. The germline V and J ends were trimmed by 4 bases and 3 bases, with 7 bases remaining between them. This CDR3 region has 13 residues. The CDR3 sequence is CASSSSPNQPQHF. CDR3 nucleotides: TGTGCCAGCAGCTCGTCCCCCAATCAGCCCCAGCATTTT.

The chain joins TRBV27 to TRBJ1-2, with 7 positions matching TRBD1. Trimming removed 3 bases from V and 5 bases from J; junction bases left unmatched: 6. CDR1 and CDR2 (germline): MNHEY, SMNVEV (reference sequence). CDR3 length: 14 amino acids. The CDR3 sequence: CASSFSGTEYGYTF. In DNA form, the CDR3 reads TGTGCCAGCAGTTTCTCGGGGACAGAGTATGGCTACACCTTC.

V gene TRBV5-6 combines with J gene TRBJ1-4; tentative D call: TRBD1 (5 bases). The CDR3 covers 15 residues. The V gene's germline CDR1 is SGHDT and CDR2 YYEEEE. The V and J ends lost 4 bases and 6 bases respectively, with 16 bases between them. Here the CDR3 DNA reads TGTGCCAGCAGCACCTGGGGCGCGGGGGATGAAAAACTGTTTTTT. This encodes CASSTWGAGDEKLFF.

This chain connects TRBV7-3 to TRBJ2-5, with 15 bases matching TRBD2. CDR3 size: 16 residues. The junction had 3 bases not matched to a gene; V was cut back by 2 bases and J by 5 bases. CDR1 and CDR2 from the germline V gene are SGHTA and FQGTGA. The CDR3 protein is CASSLGLAGGVETQYF. The CDR3 DNA is TGTGCCAGCAGCTTAGGACTAGCGGGGGGGGTGGAGACCCAGTACTTC.

This clone came up a few times. The gene calls are TRBV14 and TRBJ1-4, with D possibly TRBD1 on 5 matching bases. V was shortened by 0 bases and J by 5 bases, with 10 bases between the two germline ends. CDR1 is SGHDN and CDR2 is FVKESK in the germline V gene. There are 15 residues in the CDR3. CDR3 in amino acids: CASSQEIGGNEKLFF. For the CDR3, the DNA is TGTGCCAGCAGCCAAGAGATCGGGGGAAATGAAAAACTGTTTTTT. The full variable domain, with the rest looked up from reference TRBV14 and TRBJ1-4, is EAGVTQFPSHSVIEKGQTVTLRCDPISGHDNLYWYRRVMGKEIKFLLHFVKESKQDESGMPNNRFLAERTGGTYSTLKVQPAELEDSGVYFCASSQEIGGNEKLFFGSGTQLSVL.

The chain has TRBV7-2 and TRBJ2-1; TRBD2 agrees at 9 bases. This CDR3 region has 19 residues. Germline V gene data show CDR1 as SGHTA and CDR2 as FQGNSA. V was pared by 4 bases and J by 4 bases, with 17 bases of the junction left unmatched. The CDR3 nucleotides are TGTGCCAGCAGCTCTCACCTAGGCGAGAGCGGGGGGCAGTACAATGAGCAGTTCTTC. It specifies CASSSHLGESGGQYNEQFF.

The V and J genes are TRBV25-1 and TRBJ2-7, with 10 bases aligning to TRBD2. Unmatched junction bases numbered 2, after V lost 4 bases and J lost 2 bases. The germline V gene encodes CDR1 MGHDK and CDR2 SYGVNS. The CDR3 runs 14 residues. CDR3 amino acids: CASSGAGGPYEQYF. In DNA form, the CDR3 reads TGTGCCAGCAGTGGAGCGGGGGGGCCCTACGAGCAGTACTTC.

This clone showed up just a few times. This sequence joins TRBV4-3 and TRBJ2-6; D gene uncertain. The length of the CDR3 is 15 residues. V was cut by 5 bases and J by 1 base, with 9 bases left in between. CDR1 is LGHNA, CDR2 YSLEER, per germline. The CDR3 protein is CASSSTGSGANVLTF. The DNA for the CDR3 is TGCGCCAGCAGCTCCACGGGTTCTGGGGCCAACGTCCTGACTTTC.

The genes are TRBV2 and TRBJ2-1, with a tentative D call TRBD2 (7 bases). The V and J ends lost 7 bases and 3 bases respectively, with 13 bases between them. CDR1 and CDR2 from the germline V gene are SNHLY and FYNNEI. This CDR3 spans 14 amino acids. CDR3 DNA: TGTGCCAGCAATGGGGGGGCCCTCTACAATGAGCAGTTCTTC. Protein sequence: CASNGGALYNEQFF.

The chain joins TRBV10-1 to TRBJ1-6; 7 nucleotides match TRBD1. The CDR3 is 14 residues long. V shed 4 bases, J shed 6 bases, and the junction held 3 bases outside the gene matches. Germline values: CDR1 WNHNN, CDR2 SYGVQD (reference sequence). The CDR3 region is CASSAGQTNSPLHF. The CDR3 bases are TGCGCCAGCAGTGCGGGACAGACTAATTCACCCCTCCACTTT.

The chain employs TRBV19 and TRBJ1-3, with 8 bases lining up with TRBD1. CDR3 length: 15 amino acids. CDR1 is LNHDA and CDR2 is SQIVND in the germline V gene (reference sequence). V lost 6 bases, J lost 4 bases, and 8 bases stayed unmatched. The CDR3 sequence is CASSDDRGNGNTIYF. The CDR3 DNA follows: TGTGCCAGTAGCGATGACAGGGGCAACGGAAACACCATATATTTT.

This clone was seen once. The CDR3 sequence: CSGGLQGVSTDTQYF. In DNA form, the CDR3 reads TGCAGCGGGGGACTACAGGGGGTGTCCACAGATACGCAGTATTTT. This chain joins TRBV29-1 and TRBJ2-3; tentatively, D is TRBD1 (8 bases). The germline CDR1 and CDR2 sequences are SQVTM and ANQGSEA. The CDR3 has 15 amino acids. V was trimmed by 7 bases and J by 2 bases, leaving 19 bases between them.

This chain uses TRBV5-1 with TRBJ2-3, with 7 bases fitting TRBD1. Looked up from germline, CDR1 is SGHRS and CDR2 is YFSETQ. Losses at the gene ends were 0 bases for V and 6 bases for J; bases not matched to a gene: 7. The CDR3 is made up of 15 amino acids. The CDR3 protein is CASSLGRGRGDTQYF. In DNA form, the CDR3 reads TGCGCCAGCAGCTTGGGAAGGGGGCGCGGGGATACGCAGTATTTT. Supplemented by reference TRBV5-1 and TRBJ2-3, the full variable domain reads KAGVTQTPRYLIKTRGQQVTLSCSPISGHRSVSWYQQTPGQGLQFLFEYFSETQRNKGNFPGRFSGRQFSNSRSEMNVSTLELGDSALYLCASSLGRGRGDTQYFGPGTRLTVL.